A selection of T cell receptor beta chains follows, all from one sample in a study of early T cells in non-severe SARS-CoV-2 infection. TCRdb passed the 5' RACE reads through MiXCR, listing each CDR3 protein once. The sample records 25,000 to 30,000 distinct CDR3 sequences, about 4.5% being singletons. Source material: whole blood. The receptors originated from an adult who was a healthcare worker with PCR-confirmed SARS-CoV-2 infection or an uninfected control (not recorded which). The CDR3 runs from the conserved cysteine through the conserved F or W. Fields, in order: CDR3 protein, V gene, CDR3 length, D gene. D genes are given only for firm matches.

CDR3 protein: CASRSTGGPYEQYF
V gene: TRBV6-2/TRBV6-3
CDR3 length: 14
D gene: TRBD1

CDR3 protein: CASSPQLNYGYTF
V gene: TRBV12-3/TRBV12-4
CDR3 length: 13
D gene: -

CDR3 protein: CASSQQGSYEQYF
V gene: TRBV19
CDR3 length: 13
D gene: TRBD1

CDR3 protein: CSVGLGNRGGWQYF
V gene: TRBV29-1
CDR3 length: 14
D gene: TRBD1

CDR3 protein: CSAKRSGATQYF
V gene: TRBV20-1
CDR3 length: 12
D gene: -

CDR3 protein: CASSHGDMRENTPLHF
V gene: TRBV4-2
CDR3 length: 16
D gene: -

CDR3 protein: CASSPSGGVTDTQYF
V gene: TRBV2
CDR3 length: 15
D gene: TRBD2

CDR3 protein: CASSQDFNTGELFF
V gene: TRBV14
CDR3 length: 14
D gene: -

CDR3 protein: CSADSGESTDTQYF
V gene: TRBV20-1
CDR3 length: 14
D gene: TRBD2

CDR3 protein: CASSTRQGAYGYTF
V gene: TRBV5-1
CDR3 length: 14
D gene: TRBD1

CDR3 protein: CASSPRVGSGPEAFF
V gene: TRBV7-2
CDR3 length: 15
D gene: -

CDR3 protein: CASQGLDYEQYF
V gene: TRBV2
CDR3 length: 12
D gene: TRBD2

CDR3 protein: CSASRDQNSYEQYF
V gene: TRBV29-1
CDR3 length: 14
D gene: -

CDR3 protein: CASSLKGYEQYF
V gene: TRBV12-3/TRBV12-4
CDR3 length: 12
D gene: -

CDR3 protein: CASSEKRGYSYNEQFF
V gene: TRBV6-1
CDR3 length: 16
D gene: TRBD2

CDR3 protein: CSVEAGWNTEAFF
V gene: TRBV29-1
CDR3 length: 13
D gene: -

CDR3 protein: CASSQLERDTQYF
V gene: TRBV4-1
CDR3 length: 13
D gene: -

CDR3 protein: CASSETGQGVYTF
V gene: TRBV10-2
CDR3 length: 13
D gene: -

CDR3 protein: CASSPGQGDVYGYTF
V gene: TRBV12-3/TRBV12-4
CDR3 length: 15
D gene: TRBD1

CDR3 protein: CAIISTVIETQYF
V gene: TRBV10-3
CDR3 length: 13
D gene: -

CDR3 protein: CSARDLRGLKERYEQYF
V gene: TRBV20-1
CDR3 length: 17
D gene: -

CDR3 protein: CASSSSPSENYNEQFF
V gene: TRBV5-1
CDR3 length: 16
D gene: -

CDR3 protein: CASSWQGNLAQPQHF
V gene: TRBV5-5
CDR3 length: 15
D gene: -

CDR3 protein: CASSLAGLAGGRSYTDTQYF
V gene: TRBV7-8
CDR3 length: 20
D gene: TRBD2

CDR3 protein: CASSSTPVRGEQFF
V gene: TRBV7-6
CDR3 length: 14
D gene: -

CDR3 protein: CASTLTDTQYF
V gene: TRBV7-9
CDR3 length: 11
D gene: -

CDR3 protein: CASSPQRSTGNTIYF
V gene: TRBV11-2
CDR3 length: 15
D gene: -

CDR3 protein: CASSRGQGALYEQYF
V gene: TRBV7-2
CDR3 length: 15
D gene: TRBD1

CDR3 protein: CASSLGRGYSYEQYF
V gene: TRBV5-6
CDR3 length: 15
D gene: -

CDR3 protein: CASSLSENTGELFF
V gene: TRBV12-3/TRBV12-4
CDR3 length: 14
D gene: -

CDR3 protein: CASSSSGGETQYF
V gene: TRBV12-3/TRBV12-4
CDR3 length: 13
D gene: TRBD2

CDR3 protein: CASTFPTSGRLTGELFF
V gene: TRBV12-3/TRBV12-4
CDR3 length: 17
D gene: TRBD2

CDR3 protein: CASSFLAGVNNEQFF
V gene: TRBV7-6
CDR3 length: 15
D gene: TRBD2

CDR3 protein: CASSGGRGRPQDTQYF
V gene: TRBV28
CDR3 length: 16
D gene: TRBD2

CDR3 protein: CSARVRDRDYGYTF
V gene: TRBV20-1
CDR3 length: 14
D gene: TRBD1

CDR3 protein: CASSLEGGFNSPLHF
V gene: TRBV5-1
CDR3 length: 15
D gene: -

CDR3 protein: CASSPRPGQGANTGELFF
V gene: TRBV5-1
CDR3 length: 18
D gene: TRBD1

CDR3 protein: CASSLSGTAGTGELFF
V gene: TRBV7-9
CDR3 length: 16
D gene: TRBD1

CDR3 protein: CASSVNGAGYEQYF
V gene: TRBV5-1
CDR3 length: 14
D gene: -

CDR3 protein: CASSPRDRKLAEAFF
V gene: TRBV7-8
CDR3 length: 15
D gene: TRBD1